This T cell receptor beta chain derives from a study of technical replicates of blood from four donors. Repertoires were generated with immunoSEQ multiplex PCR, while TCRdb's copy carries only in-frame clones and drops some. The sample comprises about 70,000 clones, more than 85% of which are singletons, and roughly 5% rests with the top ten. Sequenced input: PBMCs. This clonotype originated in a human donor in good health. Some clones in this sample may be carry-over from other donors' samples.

CDR3 bases: TGTGCCATCAGTGATTCTCGAGGGGGGACAGCCTATGGCTACACCTTC. It encodes CAISDSRGGTAYGYTF. The rearrangement links TRBV10-3 to TRBJ1-2; 7 bases are a match to TRBD1. From germline, CDR1 is ENHRY and CDR2 SYGVKD. J lost 4 bases, V lost 3 bases, and 11 bases had no gene match. The CDR3 sequence is 16 residues long.